Listed below are T cell receptor beta chains from one sample, sequenced in a study of early T cells in non-severe SARS-CoV-2 infection. TCRdb re-derived calls from the 5' RACE reads in MiXCR, one entry per CDR3 protein. Of nearly 70,000 distinct CDR3 sequences detected, roughly 4.6% appear once; the ten largest clones hold 3% to 4%. The material was whole blood, obtained at baseline. These receptors were obtained from an adult who was a healthcare worker with PCR-confirmed SARS-CoV-2 infection or an uninfected control (not recorded which). The donor label of this sample is uncertain. CDR3s include the opening cysteine and the closing phenylalanine or tryptophan. D genes are given only for firm matches. Not every row has a clone size; where given, it reads once, few, many or a size class.

>TRBV12-3/TRBV12-4|TRBD1|TRBJ2-7|few
TGTGCCAGCAGACAGGGGACCTCCTACGAGCAGTACTTC
CASRQGTSYEQYF
>TRBV4-2|-|TRBJ2-1|-
TGTGCCAGCAGCTCCCGGGGCGAGGGGTTTTACAATGAGCAGTTCTTC
CASSSRGEGFYNEQFF
>TRBV6-4|-|TRBJ1-1|many
TGTGCCAGCAGTGAAGGACTGGAGGACACTGAAGCTTTCTTT
CASSEGLEDTEAFF
>TRBV10-3|-|TRBJ1-6|many
TGTGCCATCAGTGACCGTTCCCCAGGGAGCTCCTATAATTCACCCCTCCACTTT
CAISDRSPGSSYNSPLHF
>TRBV7-9|-|TRBJ1-5|medium-sized
TGTGCCAGCAGCTTAGGGTATAGCAATCAGCCCCAGCATTTT
CASSLGYSNQPQHF
>TRBV7-2|TRBD1|TRBJ1-1|few
TGTGCCAGCAGCTTAGTCGGCGGGACAGGGGGAACTGAAGCTTTCTTT
CASSLVGGTGGTEAFF
>TRBV7-2|TRBD1|TRBJ2-1|many
TGTGCCAGCAGCTTGGACAGGGCTAACAATGAGCAGTTCTTC
CASSLDRANNEQFF
>TRBV18|-|TRBJ1-6|-
TGTGCCAGCTCACCAGTTACGGTTGATTCACCCCTCCACTTT
CASSPVTVDSPLHF
>TRBV6-5|TRBD2|TRBJ2-7|many
TGTGCCAGCAGCCGGACTAGAGAGCACGAGCAGTACTTC
CASSRTREHEQYF
>TRBV19|-|TRBJ2-2|few
TGTGCCAGTAGTCATGACAAGAACACCGGGGAGCTGTTTTTT
CASSHDKNTGELFF
>TRBV6-1|-|TRBJ2-7|many
TGTGCCAGCAGAAGGTCTGGGAAATACGAGCAGTACTTC
CASRRSGKYEQYF
>TRBV10-3|-|TRBJ1-1|few
TGTGCCATCAGTGAAAGGGACACTGAAGCTTTCTTT
CAISERDTEAFF
>TRBV6-2/TRBV6-3|-|TRBJ1-5|many
TGTGCCAGCACCCTTGTGGGGGGCCAGCCCCAGCATTTT
CASTLVGGQPQHF
>TRBV10-3|TRBD1|TRBJ1-4|-
TGTGCCATCAGTGAGGGACAGGGGCATGAAAAACTGTTTTTT
CAISEGQGHEKLFF
>TRBV12-3/TRBV12-4|-|TRBJ2-5|-
TGTACCAGCAGTAAGGGCTCCCAAGAGACCCAGTACTTC
CTSSKGSQETQYF
>TRBV28|-|TRBJ2-1|-
TGTGCCAGCAGTTTATCCGGGGCGGGCAATGAGCAGTTCTTC
CASSLSGAGNEQFF
>TRBV7-9|TRBD1|TRBJ2-5|-
TGTGCCAGCAGCACGCGCTTGGGGACAGTCCAAGAGACCCAGTACTTC
CASSTRLGTVQETQYF
>TRBV7-6|TRBD2|TRBJ2-5|-
TGTGCCAGCAGCTTAGGGCTAGCGGGTGAGACCCAGTACTTC
CASSLGLAGETQYF
>TRBV27|-|TRBJ1-3|few
TGTGCCAGCAGTTTATCAGGGGCTTTCTCTGGAAACACCATATATTTT
CASSLSGAFSGNTIYF
>TRBV11-2|-|TRBJ1-1|many
TGTGCCAGCAGTTTGACAGGTCCTGAAGCTTTCTTT
CASSLTGPEAFF
>TRBV2|-|TRBJ2-5|few
TGTGCCAGCAGCGTAACTAGAATCCAAGAGACCCAGTACTTC
CASSVTRIQETQYF